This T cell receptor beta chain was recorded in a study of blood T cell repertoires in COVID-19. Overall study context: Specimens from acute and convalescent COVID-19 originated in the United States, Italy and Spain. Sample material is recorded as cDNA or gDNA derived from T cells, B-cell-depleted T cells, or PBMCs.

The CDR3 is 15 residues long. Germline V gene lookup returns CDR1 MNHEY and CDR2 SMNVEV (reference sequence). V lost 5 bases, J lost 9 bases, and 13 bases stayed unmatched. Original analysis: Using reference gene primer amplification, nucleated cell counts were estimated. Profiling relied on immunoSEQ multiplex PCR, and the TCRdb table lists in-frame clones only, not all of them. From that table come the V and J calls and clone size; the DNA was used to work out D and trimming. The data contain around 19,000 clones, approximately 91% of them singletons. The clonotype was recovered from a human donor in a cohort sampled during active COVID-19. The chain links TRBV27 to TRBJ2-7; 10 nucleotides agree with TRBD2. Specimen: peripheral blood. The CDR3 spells CASSPSGTSAPRQYF. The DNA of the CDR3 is TGTGCCAGCAGTCCCTCCGGGACTAGCGCACCTCGGCAGTACTTC.